These 24 T cell receptor beta chains were sequenced from one sample in a study of PD-L1 blockade in urothelial cancer. The time point was: pretreatment peripheral blood. Repertoires were generated with immunoSEQ multiplex PCR, while TCRdb's copy carries only in-frame clones and drops some. The sample has around 57,000 clones, about 81% seen once; the top ten hold about 1.6%. This specimen consisted of PBMCs, obtained around atezolizumab (anti-PD-L1) treatment. These receptors were collected from a man in his 70s with urothelial cancer.

The chain carries TRBV19 and TRBJ2-1; D is possibly TRBD1 (7 bases). Trimming removed 1 base from V and 5 bases from J, with 21 bases in between. Germline assignment: CDR1 LNHDA and CDR2 SQIVND (reference sequence). The CDR3 is 18 residues long. CDR3 DNA: TGTGCCAGTAGTATAGGGTGGAGGGGGCGAAGGGTTGACAATGAGCAGTTCTTC. Translation: CASSIGWRGRRVDNEQFF.

This sequence joins TRBV7-9 and TRBJ2-7; 8 nucleotides agree with TRBD1. There are 15 residues in the CDR3. Per the germline V gene, CDR1 is SEHNR and CDR2 is FQNEAQ (reference sequence). J lost 3 bases, V lost 9 bases, and 13 bases had no gene match. The DNA for the CDR3 is TGTGCCAGTACCGATGAAAACAGGGGGATCTACGAGCAGTACTTC. Protein: CASTDENRGIYEQYF.

The V gene is TRBV19, the J gene TRBJ2-5; 14 bases fit TRBD2. Germline values: CDR1 LNHDA, CDR2 SQIVND (reference sequence). Germline trimming cut 5 bases from V and 3 bases from J; bases unmatched to any gene: 5. This CDR3 is built from 16 residues. CDR3 DNA: TGTGCCAGTAGTTCCCGACTAGCGGGGGGGAAAGAGACCCAGTACTTC. The encoded protein is CASSSRLAGGKETQYF.

This chain joins TRBV9 and TRBJ2-4; 9 positions agree with TRBD1. The CDR3 contains 15 residues. Germline V CDR1 and CDR2: SGDLS, YYNGEE. The V and J ends lost 4 bases and 7 bases, in that order; junction bases with no gene match: 9. The CDR3 loop is CASSPLDRGDNIQYF. CDR3 DNA: TGTGCCAGCAGCCCGTTGGACAGGGGAGATAACATTCAGTACTTC.

The V and J genes are TRBV5-6 and TRBJ2-7; 9 nucleotides line up with TRBD1. The CDR3 is made up of 13 amino acids. Looked up from germline, CDR1 is SGHDT and CDR2 is YYEEEE. With V trimmed by 1 base and J by 9 bases, 5 bases remained unmatched. The CDR3 DNA is TGTGCCAGCAGCTTGACGGACAGGGGCCGGCAGTACTTC. Translation gives CASSLTDRGRQYF.

This clone was found a few times. The rearrangement uses TRBV7-3 and TRBJ1-1; D is unresolved. The germline V gene has CDR1 SGHTA and CDR2 FQGTGA. Trimming removed 3 bases at V and 1 base at J, with 6 bases between. The CDR3 extends over 13 amino acids. The CDR3 DNA follows: TGTGCCAGCAGCTTTTCAGGGAACACTGAAGCTTTCTTT. Amino acids: CASSFSGNTEAFF.

The CDR3 reads CASGLVNTEAFF. DNA for the CDR3: TGTGCCAGCGGACTGGTGAACACTGAAGCTTTCTTT. The rearrangement uses TRBV19 and TRBJ1-1; D gene uncertain. This CDR3 has 12 residues. Trimming left V 9 bases short and J 0 bases short, with 8 bases between. From germline, CDR1 is LNHDA and CDR2 SQIVND (reference sequence).

This clone was detected only once. V is TRBV27 and J is TRBJ1-2, with a tentative D call TRBD1 (6 bases). Looked up from germline, CDR1 is MNHEY and CDR2 is SMNVEV (reference sequence). The CDR3 spans 15 residues. V lost 2 bases, J lost 4 bases, and 14 bases lay in between. CDR3 region: CASSLNPRGAYGYTF. The CDR3 DNA is TGTGCCAGCAGTTTAAACCCCCGGGGGGCCTATGGCTACACCTTC.

The rearrangement links TRBV6-5 to TRBJ1-1; 7 nucleotides match TRBD1. V shed 4 bases and J 6 bases; nucleotides not matched to a gene: 8. Germline-derived CDR1 and CDR2 are MNHEY and SVGAGI. The CDR3 is 14 amino acids. The DNA for the CDR3 is TGTGCCAGCAGTTCCCTGACAGGGATCCCTGAAGCTTTCTTT. It yields the protein CASSSLTGIPEAFF.

The J gene is TRBJ1-1, the V gene TRBV27; 7 bases agree with TRBD1. Looked up from germline, CDR1 is MNHEY and CDR2 is SMNVEV (reference sequence). The CDR3 has 14 amino acids. The junction had 7 bases not matched to a gene; V was cut back by 5 bases and J by 4 bases. As DNA, the CDR3 is TGTGCCAGCAGTGACAGGGACGGAGTCACTGAAGCTTTCTTT. Translation gives CASSDRDGVTEAFF.

J is TRBJ2-3 and V is TRBV5-1; D is ambiguous. Germline V lookup: CDR1 SGHRS, CDR2 YFSETQ. Trimming cost V 2 bases and J 1 base, with 8 bases left between them. The CDR3 consists of 14 residues. The chain's CDR3 is CASSLSAGTDTQYF. The DNA of the CDR3 is TGCGCCAGCAGCTTATCGGCGGGCACAGATACGCAGTATTTT.

This chain links TRBV9 with TRBJ2-1, with 11 positions matching TRBD2. This CDR3 has 16 amino acids. CDR1 and CDR2 from the germline V gene are SGDLS and YYNGEE. J lost 4 bases, V lost 2 bases, and 5 bases had no gene match. CDR3 sequence: CASSVRGTSGYNEQFF. The CDR3 bases are TGTGCCAGCAGCGTCCGGGGGACTAGCGGTTACAATGAGCAGTTCTTC. Drawing the rest from reference TRBV9 and TRBJ2-1, the complete variable domain is DSGVTQTPKHLITATGQRVTLRCSPRSGDLSVYWYQQSLDQGLQFLIQYYNGEERAKGNILERFSAQQFPDLHSELNLSSLELGDSALYFCASSVRGTSGYNEQFFGPGTRLTVL.

The J gene is TRBJ2-3, the V gene TRBV28, with 10 bases identical to TRBD2. Germline assignment: CDR1 MDHEN and CDR2 SYDVKM. V dropped 6 bases and J dropped 2; count of bases not matched to a gene: 8. There are 16 residues in the CDR3. CDR3 DNA sequence: TGTGCCAGCAGCCCTAGCGGGAGAGGGAACACAGATACGCAGTATTTT. Amino acid sequence: CASSPSGRGNTDTQYF. The variable domain in full, completed from reference TRBV28 and TRBJ2-3, reads DVKVTQSSRYLVKRTGEKVFLECVQDMDHENMFWYRQDPGLGLRLIYFSYDVKMKEKGDIPEGYSVSREKKERFSLILESASTNQTSMYLCASSPSGRGNTDTQYFGPGTRLTVL.

The chain recombines TRBV29-1 with TRBJ1-2, with 7 positions matching TRBD1. Germline-derived CDR1 and CDR2 are SQVTM and ANQGSEA. Trimming removed 6 bases from V and 7 bases from J; junction bases left unmatched: 2. The CDR3 length is 10 residues. CDR3 protein: CSVGTAGYTF. In DNA, the CDR3 is TGCAGCGTAGGGACAGCTGGCTACACCTTC.

This clone was recorded a few times. The chain has TRBV7-2 and TRBJ1-2; no clear D gene. Trimming pared 5 bases from V and 6 bases from J, leaving 19 bases between. The CDR3 has 15 amino acids. The germline V gene encodes CDR1 SGHTA and CDR2 FQGNSA. The CDR3 nucleotides read TGTGCCAGCAGCATAACAATCACAGTCGGCGATGGCTACACCTTC. Amino acid sequence: CASSITITVGDGYTF.

This clone was seen only a few times. This chain uses TRBV19 with TRBJ2-7, with TRBD1 matching 8 bases. The J segment lost 4 bases and the V segment lost 4 bases, leaving 6 bases of the junction unmatched. Germline V lookup: CDR1 LNHDA, CDR2 SQIVND (reference sequence). This CDR3 contains 14 residues. DNA of the CDR3: TGTGCCAGTAGTAGAAACCGGGACAGGTACGAGCAGTACTTC. Its protein product is CASSRNRDRYEQYF. The full variable domain, its missing parts supplied by reference TRBV19 and TRBJ2-7, is DGGITQSPKYLFRKEGQNVTLSCEQNLNHDAMYWYRQDPGQGLRLIYYSQIVNDFQKGDIAEGYSVSREKKESFPLTVTSAQKNPTAFYLCASSRNRDRYEQYFGPGTRLTVT.

The chain uses TRBV5-4 and TRBJ2-1; 11 bases fit TRBD2. The CDR3 covers 15 residues. Germline-derived CDR1 and CDR2 are SGHNT and YYREEE (reference sequence). With V trimmed by 6 bases and J by 3 bases, 5 bases remained unmatched. CDR3 sequence: CASKTGTSGYNEQFF. DNA for the CDR3: TGTGCCAGCAAGACCGGGACTAGCGGCTACAATGAGCAGTTCTTC.

This chain connects TRBV18 to TRBJ2-2, with TRBD2 identical over 11 bases. This CDR3 region has 16 residues. Germline V CDR1 and CDR2: KGHSH, LQKENI. After removal of 6 bases from V and 4 bases from J, the junction contained 7 bases not matched to a gene. The CDR3 here is CASSPTLAGGTGELFF. DNA of the CDR3: TGTGCCAGCTCGCCTACTCTAGCGGGAGGCACCGGGGAGCTGTTTTTT.

V is TRBV7-9 and J is TRBJ2-4, with 9 bases lining up with TRBD2. CDR1 and CDR2 from the germline V gene are SEHNR and FQNEAQ (reference sequence). V lost 5 bases, J lost 0 bases, and 5 bases stayed unmatched. The CDR3 runs to 16 residues. For the CDR3, the DNA is TGTGCCAGCAGCCTGACTAGCGGAGTAGCCAAAAACATTCAGTACTTC. The encoded protein is CASSLTSGVAKNIQYF.

The rearrangement joins TRBV7-8 to TRBJ2-2; 12 bases match TRBD2. This CDR3 has 18 amino acids. After removal of 2 bases from V and 7 bases from J, the junction contained 11 bases not matched to a gene. Germline CDR1 SGHVS, CDR2 FQNEAQ. Here the CDR3 reads CASSLLTSGRSGIGELFF. CDR3 bases: TGTGCCAGCAGCTTATTGACTAGCGGGAGAAGTGGGATCGGGGAGCTGTTTTTT.

This rearrangement joins TRBV11-2 to TRBJ2-1; D remains ambiguous. Germline CDR1 and CDR2: SGHAT and FQNNGV. This CDR3 region has 14 residues. Trimming stripped 0 bases from V and 4 bases from J, with 7 bases between. CDR3 residues: CASSLERRYNEQFF. The CDR3 DNA reads TGTGCCAGCAGCTTAGAGCGGAGATACAATGAGCAGTTCTTC.

This clone was seen just once. This rearrangement joins TRBV18 to TRBJ1-5; 9 bases agree with TRBD1. With V trimmed by 4 bases and J by 7 bases, 5 bases remained unmatched. Germline V gives CDR1 KGHSH, CDR2 LQKENI. The CDR3 is 14 amino acids. CDR3 sequence: CASSQQGARQPQHF. The CDR3 DNA follows: TGTGCCAGCTCACAACAGGGGGCCCGGCAGCCCCAGCATTTT.

The chain employs TRBV5-1 and TRBJ1-2; TRBD1 matches at 8 bases. The CDR3 length is 14 residues. Germline V CDR1 and CDR2: SGHRS, YFSETQ. The V gene end was trimmed by 0 bases and the J gene end by 8 bases; junction bases not matched to a gene: 6. In DNA form, the CDR3 reads TGCGCCAGCAGCTTGGGACAGGGGTCGGACGGCTACACCTTC. Encoded protein: CASSLGQGSDGYTF.

There are a few counts of this clone. The chain employs TRBV6-5 and TRBJ2-1, with 12 bases lining up with TRBD2. CDR1 MNHEY and CDR2 SVGAGI come from the germline V gene. Germline trimming cut 4 bases from V and 5 bases from J; bases unmatched to any gene: 6. The CDR3 loop spans 16 amino acids. CDR3 amino acids: CASSSLAGGPHNEQFF. In nucleotides, the CDR3 is TGTGCCAGCAGTTCCCTAGCGGGAGGGCCCCACAATGAGCAGTTCTTC.